This entry concerns a single TCR beta chain. V trimming: 1 base; J trimming: 9 bases; junction bases outside the gene matches: 6. The CDR3 contains 14 residues. Germline CDR1 is SGHAT and CDR2 is FQNNGV. Measured with immunoSEQ multiplex PCR; TCRdb has only the in-frame clones, and not every one. The table lists about 40,000 clones, about 91% of them singletons. This record belongs to a study of ipilimumab plus nivolumab after autologous stem cell transplantation. Ipilimumab, 1 mg/kg, started 14 to 28 days after autologous transplant. This TCR was recovered from a male donor with multiple myeloma. The rearrangement links TRBV11-2 to TRBJ2-1; 7 bases map to TRBD2. The sample consisted of PBMCs, taken in a trial of ipilimumab plus nivolumab as post-transplant consolidation. This CDR3 is CASSLGLAFGEQFF. In DNA form, the CDR3 reads TGTGCCAGCAGCTTAGGACTAGCCTTTGGTGAGCAGTTCTTC. Drawing the rest from reference TRBV11-2 and TRBJ2-1, the complete variable domain is EAGVAQSPRYKIIEKRQSVAFWCNPISGHATLYWYQQILGQGPKLLIQFQNNGVVDDSQLPKDRFSAERLKGVDSTLKIQPAKLEDSAVYLCASSLGLAFGEQFFGPGTRLTVL.